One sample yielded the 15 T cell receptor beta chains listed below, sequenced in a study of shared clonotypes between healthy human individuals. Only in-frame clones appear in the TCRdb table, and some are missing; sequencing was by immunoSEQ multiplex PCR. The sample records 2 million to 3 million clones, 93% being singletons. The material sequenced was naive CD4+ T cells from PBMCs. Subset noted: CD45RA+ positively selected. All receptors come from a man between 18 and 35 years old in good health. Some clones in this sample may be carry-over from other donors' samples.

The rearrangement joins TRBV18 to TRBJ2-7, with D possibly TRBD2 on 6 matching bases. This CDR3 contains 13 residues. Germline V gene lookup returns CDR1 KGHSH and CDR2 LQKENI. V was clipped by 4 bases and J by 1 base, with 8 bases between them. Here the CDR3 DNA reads TGTGCCAGCTCACTCGGGGGATCCTACGAGCAGTACTTC. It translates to CASSLGGSYEQYF.

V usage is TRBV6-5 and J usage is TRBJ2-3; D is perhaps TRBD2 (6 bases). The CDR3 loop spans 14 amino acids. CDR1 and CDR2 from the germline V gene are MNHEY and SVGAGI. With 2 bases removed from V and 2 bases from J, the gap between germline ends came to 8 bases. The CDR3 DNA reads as TGTGCCAGCAGTTACGGCGGGGCCACAGATACGCAGTATTTT. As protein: CASSYGGATDTQYF.

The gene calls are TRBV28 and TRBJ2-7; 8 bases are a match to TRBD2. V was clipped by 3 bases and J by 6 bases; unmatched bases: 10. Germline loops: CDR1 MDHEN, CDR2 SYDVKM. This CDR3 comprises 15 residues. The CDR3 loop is CASSLTGGPLLEQYF. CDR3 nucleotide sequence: TGTGCCAGCAGTTTGACGGGAGGGCCTCTTCTCGAGCAGTACTTC.

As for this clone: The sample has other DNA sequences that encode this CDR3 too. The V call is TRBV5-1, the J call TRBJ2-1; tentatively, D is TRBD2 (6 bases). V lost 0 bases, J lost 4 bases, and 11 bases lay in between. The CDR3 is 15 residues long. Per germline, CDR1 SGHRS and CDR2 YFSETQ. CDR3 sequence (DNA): TGCGCCAGCAGCTTGGCTCTAGCGTCGTACAATGAGCAGTTCTTC. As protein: CASSLALASYNEQFF.

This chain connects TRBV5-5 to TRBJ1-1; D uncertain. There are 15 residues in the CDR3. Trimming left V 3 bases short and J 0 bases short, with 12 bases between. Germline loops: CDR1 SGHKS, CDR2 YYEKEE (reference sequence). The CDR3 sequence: CASSYQTRMNTEAFF. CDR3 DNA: TGTGCCAGCAGCTATCAGACAAGAATGAACACTGAAGCTTTCTTT.

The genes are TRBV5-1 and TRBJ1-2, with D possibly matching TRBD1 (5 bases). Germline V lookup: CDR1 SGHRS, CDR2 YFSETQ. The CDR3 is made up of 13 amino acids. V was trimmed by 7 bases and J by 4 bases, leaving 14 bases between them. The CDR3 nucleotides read TGCGCCAGCGACCGGGACGGCGGCTATGGCTACACCTTC. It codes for CASDRDGGYGYTF.

CDR3 nucleotide sequence: TGTGCCAGTAGTATAAGTATTGGTGAGGGCTTAGCGCCCCAGCATTTT. Translating gives CASSISIGEGLAPQHF. The rearrangement links TRBV19 to TRBJ1-5; D gene uncertain. The germline V gene encodes CDR1 LNHDA and CDR2 SQIVND (reference sequence). The CDR3 extends over 16 amino acids. Trimming took 2 bases from V and 9 from J, leaving 20 bases between them.

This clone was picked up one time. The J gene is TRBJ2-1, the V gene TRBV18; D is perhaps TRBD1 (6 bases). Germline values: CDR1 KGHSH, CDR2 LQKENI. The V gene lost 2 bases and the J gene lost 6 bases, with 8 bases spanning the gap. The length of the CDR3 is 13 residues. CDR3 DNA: TGTGCCAGCTCACCAACAGGGCCCAATGAGCAGTTCTTC. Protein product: CASSPTGPNEQFF.

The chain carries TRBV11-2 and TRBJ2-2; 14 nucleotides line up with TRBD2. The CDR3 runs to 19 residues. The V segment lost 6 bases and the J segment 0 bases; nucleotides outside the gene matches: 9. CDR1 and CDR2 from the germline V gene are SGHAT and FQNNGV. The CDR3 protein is CASRGAGTSGRPNTGELFF. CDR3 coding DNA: TGTGCCAGCAGGGGAGCCGGGACTAGCGGGAGACCGAACACCGGGGAGCTGTTTTTT.

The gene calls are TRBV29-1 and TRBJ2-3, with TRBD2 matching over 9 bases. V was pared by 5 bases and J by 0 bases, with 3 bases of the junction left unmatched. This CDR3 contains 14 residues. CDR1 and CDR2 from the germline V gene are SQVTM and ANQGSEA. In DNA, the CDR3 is TGCAGCGTTAAAACTAGCGGGAGCACAGATACGCAGTATTTT. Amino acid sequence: CSVKTSGSTDTQYF.

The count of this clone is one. The CDR3 DNA reads TGTGCCTCGACAGCAGGAGGGTCCAATGAGCAGTTCTTC. Translating gives CASTAGGSNEQFF. The chain carries TRBV7-2 and TRBJ2-1, with D perhaps matching TRBD2 (6 bases). The germline CDR1 and CDR2 sequences are SGHTA and FQGNSA. V was shortened by 11 bases and J by 6 bases, with 17 bases between the two germline ends. The CDR3 runs to 13 residues.

The chain's CDR3 is CASSLLATGLGDNEQFF. CDR3 DNA: TGCGCCAGCAGCTTGCTGGCAACAGGGCTAGGGGACAATGAGCAGTTCTTC. The rearrangement links TRBV5-1 to TRBJ2-1; weak D call: TRBD1 (6 bases). Germline-derived CDR1 and CDR2 are SGHRS and YFSETQ. This CDR3 has 17 residues. V dropped 1 base and J dropped 5 bases, with 19 bases sitting between them.

DNA of the CDR3: TGTGCCAGCAGCTTAGGCCCACGGACTAGCGGGAGTTTCGAGACCCAGTACTTC. Translation: CASSLGPRTSGSFETQYF. This rearrangement joins TRBV11-3 to TRBJ2-5; 13 bases line up with TRBD2. CDR1 and CDR2 from the germline V gene are SGHNT and YENEEA. Unmatched junction bases numbered 10, after V lost 1 base and J lost 5 bases. The CDR3 contains 18 residues.

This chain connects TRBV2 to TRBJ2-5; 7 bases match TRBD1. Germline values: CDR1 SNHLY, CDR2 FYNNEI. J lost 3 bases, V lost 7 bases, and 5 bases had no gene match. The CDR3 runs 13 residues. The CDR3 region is CASTSQGKETQYF. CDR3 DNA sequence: TGTGCCAGCACCTCACAGGGGAAAGAGACCCAGTACTTC. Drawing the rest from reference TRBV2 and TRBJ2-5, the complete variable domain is EPEVTQTPSHQVTQMGQEVILRCVPISNHLYFYWYRQILGQKVEFLVSFYNNEISEKSEIFDDQFSVERPDGSNFTLKIRSTKLEDSAMYFCASTSQGKETQYFGPGTRLLVL.

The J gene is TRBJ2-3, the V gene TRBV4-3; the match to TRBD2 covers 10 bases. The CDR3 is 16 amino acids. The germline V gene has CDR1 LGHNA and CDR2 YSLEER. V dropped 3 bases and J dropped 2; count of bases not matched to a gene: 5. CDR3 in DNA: TGCGCCAGCAGCCAGGGTAGCGGGAGGACCACAGATACGCAGTATTTT. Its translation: CASSQGSGRTTDTQYF.